This entry describes one T cell receptor beta chain. What it binds is unknown. Method: immunoSEQ multiplex PCR; TCRdb's copy keeps in-frame clones and lacks some. The repertoire includes about 140,000 clones, 89% of them detected once, and about 2.7% sits in the top ten. This CDR3 spans 16 amino acids. CDR1 and CDR2 (germline): SGHRS, YFSETQ. V trimming: 0 bases; J trimming: 4 bases; junction bases outside the gene matches: 8. This entry belongs to a study of T cell responses to AZD1222 COVID-19 vaccine. Study outcomes and limitations: A reported finding is that nearly half of spike-specific TCRs target unmutated variant regions. Possibly, clonal diversity was underestimated; donors were largely white British and included more females.

The material was peripheral blood, obtained on day 0 of AZD1222 vaccination. The J gene is TRBJ2-7, the V gene TRBV5-1, with 9 bases aligning to TRBD2. This receptor was identified in an adult in good health. CDR3 sequence: CASSLAMLREGYEQYF. The CDR3 DNA reads as TGCGCCAGCAGCTTGGCGATGTTGCGGGAGGGTTACGAGCAGTACTTC.